The rows below give T cell receptor beta chains drawn from one sample of a study of regulatory T cells in long-lasting Graves disease. TCRdb fed the multiplex PCR reads into MiXCR, producing one record per CDR3 protein. The sample yields about 470,000 distinct CDR3 sequences, 15% to 20% seen once. These records were also assigned to another study, of T cells in Graves' hyperthyroidism and ophthalmopathy.

The material was peripheral blood mononuclear cells (PBMCs), obtained at new diagnosis, from a patient treated with antithyroid drugs. These receptors were obtained from a man between 40 and 49 years old with Graves disease. Each CDR3 is given with its conserved first and last residue. A D gene is named only where the DNA matches it firmly. A clone size is listed for some rows: how often the clone was seen (once, few, many), or a class if it is expanded.

J gene,clone size,V gene,D gene,CDR3 DNA,CDR3 protein
TRBJ2-1,few,TRBV6-2/TRBV6-3,TRBD2,TGTGCCAGCACCCCCGGAGGGCTAGCGGGAGCCTCCTACAATGAGCAGTTCTTC,CASTPGGLAGASYNEQFF
TRBJ1-4,.,TRBV20-1,.,TGCAGTGCTAACGTACCAATACAGGGTCTAGGCGAAAAACTGTTTTTT,CSANVPIQGLGEKLFF
TRBJ1-3,.,TRBV12-3/TRBV12-4,.,TGTGCCAGCTGGAGCTCTGGAAACACCATATATTTT,CASWSSGNTIYF
TRBJ2-1,.,TRBV20-1,TRBD2,TGCAGTGCTATTACTAGCGGGAGGCCCCACTACAATGAGCAGTTCTTC,CSAITSGRPHYNEQFF
TRBJ2-1,many,TRBV2,TRBD1,TGTGCCAGCAGTACAGACAGGGACACCTACAATGAGCAGTTCTTC,CASSTDRDTYNEQFF
TRBJ1-2,many,TRBV5-5,.,TGTGCCAGCAGCTTGGACACAATCTATGGCTACACCTTC,CASSLDTIYGYTF
TRBJ2-1,few,TRBV24-1,.,TGTGCCACTCGACCGTGGAGTTACAATGAGCAGTTCTTC,CATRPWSYNEQFF
TRBJ2-7,few,TRBV20-1,TRBD2,TGCAGTGCTGCGGGAGATCGCGACGAGCAGTACTTC,CSAAGDRDEQYF
TRBJ2-1,few,TRBV28,.,TGTGCCAGCACCAGCGGTATAAGAGAGCAGTTCTTC,CASTSGIREQFF
TRBJ2-5,many,TRBV2,TRBD2,TGTGCCAGCAGAACCGGGGGGACGGCCCAGTACTTC,CASRTGGTAQYF
TRBJ1-5,.,TRBV10-1,.,TGCGCCAGCAGTGAGTCGCTTGATCAGCCCCAGCATTTT,CASSESLDQPQHF
TRBJ2-5,.,TRBV29-1,TRBD2,TGCAGCGCGCAACTAGCGGGAGGAACTCGAGAGACCCAGTACTTC,CSAQLAGGTRETQYF
TRBJ2-6,many,TRBV6-1,.,TGTGCCAGCAGCGTGACCCATCAGATCATTAGGTCTGGGGCCAACGTCCTGACTTTC,CASSVTHQIIRSGANVLTF
TRBJ2-2,.,TRBV29-1,TRBD2,TGCAGCGTTGTGGGACTAGCGGGAGGCACCGGGGAGCTGTTTTTT,CSVVGLAGGTGELFF
TRBJ1-2,few,TRBV6-5,.,TGTGCCAGCAGTTACTCCCCGACCAGAAACTATGGCTACACCTTC,CASSYSPTRNYGYTF
TRBJ2-3,.,TRBV5-1,.,TGCGCCAGCAGCTTGGGCCCTGGGTTCACAGATACGCAGTATTTT,CASSLGPGFTDTQYF
TRBJ2-7,many,TRBV5-1,.,TGCGCCAGCAGCTTGGAATACGGAATCTACTACGAGCAGTACTTC,CASSLEYGIYYEQYF
TRBJ1-5,.,TRBV3-1,.,TGTGCCAGCAGCCCCCGCAGGGGTAGCAATCAGCCCCAGCATTTT,CASSPRRGSNQPQHF
TRBJ2-5,few,TRBV4-1,TRBD2,TGCGCCAGCAGCCAAGTAAGGACTAGCGGAAACCAAGAGACCCAGTACTTC,CASSQVRTSGNQETQYF
TRBJ2-1,many,TRBV2,.,TGTGCCAGCAGTGATGGGCCCGAGGGATACAATGAGCAGTTCTTC,CASSDGPEGYNEQFF
TRBJ1-1,many,TRBV13,.,TGTGCCAGCAGCCCCGGCGGAAGCGGGGGGACTGAAGCTTTCTTT,CASSPGGSGGTEAFF
TRBJ2-3,many,TRBV11-1,.,TGTGCCAGCAGCCCCGGCATACAGGGTACGCAGTATTTT,CASSPGIQGTQYF